The source of this T cell receptor (beta chain) is a study of glioma-infiltrating T cells after dendritic cell vaccination. In the study overall: Monocyte-derived dendritic cells, cultured 7 to 8 days with IL-4 and GM-CSF, were pulsed with autologous tumor lysate.

This CDR3 has 16 amino acids. Trimming removed 4 bases from V and 6 bases from J; junction bases left unmatched: 14. CDR1 and CDR2 (germline): LNHDA, SQIVND (reference sequence). Before vaccination, two weeks after the third vaccination, and at progression, PBMC were collected. This clone was detected only a few times. The primer mix had 60 V beta and 13 J beta primers. Sequencing was performed with immunoSEQ multiplex PCR; in TCRdb, only in-frame clones are kept and a portion is missing. The sample lists roughly 100,000 clones; more than 80% were seen once. The V gene is TRBV19, the J gene TRBJ2-7; 8 nucleotides match TRBD1. The receptor comes from a human donor with glioblastoma. Sequencing was performed on blood, taken before dendritic cell vaccination. The CDR3 reads CASSTNRQGANPEQYF. CDR3 DNA: TGTGCCAGTAGTACAAACCGGCAGGGGGCGAATCCCGAGCAGTACTTC.